This TCR beta chain was sequenced for a study of control samples from healthy donors and cancer patients. Profiling relied on immunoSEQ multiplex PCR, and the TCRdb table lists in-frame clones only, not all of them. This sample has approximately 150,000 clones, with around 94% found just once. CDR3 size: 16 residues. Germline assignment: CDR1 LNHDA and CDR2 SQIVND (reference sequence). Trimming stripped 5 bases from V and 2 bases from J, with 18 bases between. This TCR came from a man aged 60-69 years with colorectal cancer. The specimen sequenced was PBMCs. The chain joins TRBV19 to TRBJ2-5; D may be TRBD2 (5 bases). The CDR3: CASSPAGRPPQETQYF. The DNA for the CDR3 is TGTGCCAGTAGTCCCGCGGGCCGCCCCCCACAAGAGACCCAGTACTTC.